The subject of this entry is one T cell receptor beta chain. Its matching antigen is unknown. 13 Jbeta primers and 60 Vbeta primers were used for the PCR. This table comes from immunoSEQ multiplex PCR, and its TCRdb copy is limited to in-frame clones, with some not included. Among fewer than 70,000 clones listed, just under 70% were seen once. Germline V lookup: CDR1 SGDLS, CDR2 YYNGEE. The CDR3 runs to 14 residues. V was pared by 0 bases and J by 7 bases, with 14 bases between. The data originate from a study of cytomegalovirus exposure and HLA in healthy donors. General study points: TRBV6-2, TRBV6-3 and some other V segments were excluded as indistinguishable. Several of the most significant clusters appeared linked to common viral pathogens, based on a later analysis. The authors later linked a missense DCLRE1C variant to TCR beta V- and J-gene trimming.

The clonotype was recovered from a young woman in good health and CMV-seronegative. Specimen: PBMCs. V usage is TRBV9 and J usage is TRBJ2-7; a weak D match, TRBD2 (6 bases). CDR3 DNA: TGTGCCAGCAGCGTAGGGGGAGGACGAAGAGAGCAGTACTTC. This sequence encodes CASSVGGGRREQYF.